The text below deals with one TCR beta chain. The method was immunoSEQ multiplex PCR; TCRdb's version includes in-frame clones alone and lacks a portion of them. The sample carries tens of thousands of clones, 91% recorded once. The record originates from a study of Tregs in tolerant kidney transplant recipients. Germline V lookup: CDR1 SGDLS, CDR2 YYNGEE. V lost 3 bases, J lost 4 bases, and 13 bases lay in between. The CDR3 sequence is 14 residues long. Mixed chimerism was transient after nonmyeloablative marrow transplants from related graft donors. The TCR sequence derives from a human patient who received a combined kidney and bone marrow transplant. Part of the T cell pool may stem from the graft donor. The chain has TRBV9 and TRBJ2-5; D may be TRBD2 (6 bases). This sample comprised CD8+ T cells from blood (PBMCs), obtained 24 months after the transplant. The CDR3 sequence: CASSAARGGETQYF. CDR3 sequence (DNA): TGTGCCAGCAGCGCCGCTCGGGGAGGAGAGACCCAGTACTTC.